A selection of T cell receptor beta chains follows, all from one sample in a study of PD-L1 blockade in urothelial cancer. Some clones are missing from TCRdb's copy, which holds only in-frame ones; the method was immunoSEQ multiplex PCR. The table has more than 40,000 clones, 75% to 85% seen once. The input for sequencing was PBMCs, taken around atezolizumab (anti-PD-L1) treatment. The receptors shown here come from a middle-aged man with urothelial cancer. CDR3s include the opening cysteine and the closing phenylalanine or tryptophan. The order of the fields is V gene, D gene, J gene, CDR3 protein. A D gene is named only where the DNA matches it firmly.

v_gene: TRBV11-2
d_gene: TRBD1
j_gene: TRBJ1-2
CDR3aa: CASRPGQGNYGYTF

v_gene: TRBV6-5
d_gene: -
j_gene: TRBJ2-1
CDR3aa: CASRAGIYNEQFF

v_gene: TRBV7-9
d_gene: TRBD2
j_gene: TRBJ2-5
CDR3aa: CASSKLAGDVTQYF

v_gene: TRBV13
d_gene: TRBD2
j_gene: TRBJ2-1
CDR3aa: CASSSGGLAGVYEQFF

v_gene: TRBV5-1
d_gene: -
j_gene: TRBJ1-4
CDR3aa: CASSNEGGQEKLFF

v_gene: TRBV7-2
d_gene: -
j_gene: TRBJ2-7
CDR3aa: CASSLNTHYEQYF

v_gene: TRBV5-1
d_gene: TRBD1
j_gene: TRBJ1-1
CDR3aa: CASSLQDRITEAFF

v_gene: TRBV25-1
d_gene: TRBD1
j_gene: TRBJ1-1
CDR3aa: CASSVDRVDTEAFF

v_gene: TRBV11-2
d_gene: TRBD2
j_gene: TRBJ2-2
CDR3aa: CASSPRLARTSNTGELFF

v_gene: TRBV30
d_gene: -
j_gene: TRBJ2-1
CDR3aa: CAWSNYYEQFF

v_gene: TRBV5-4
d_gene: -
j_gene: TRBJ2-5
CDR3aa: CASSFRTREETQYF

v_gene: TRBV5-1
d_gene: -
j_gene: TRBJ1-1
CDR3aa: CASSLFLAGQGSEAFF

v_gene: TRBV5-1
d_gene: -
j_gene: TRBJ2-3
CDR3aa: CASSPTGVGLSTDTQYF

v_gene: TRBV27
d_gene: TRBD1
j_gene: TRBJ1-5
CDR3aa: CASSRTYTGGRGNQPQHF

v_gene: TRBV5-6
d_gene: -
j_gene: TRBJ1-2
CDR3aa: CASSLMGGATF

v_gene: TRBV6-6
d_gene: -
j_gene: TRBJ1-1
CDR3aa: CASSYSGPGTEAFF

v_gene: TRBV6-5
d_gene: TRBD1
j_gene: TRBJ1-2
CDR3aa: CASSYSGTGGGDGYTF

v_gene: TRBV29-1
d_gene: -
j_gene: TRBJ2-2
CDR3aa: CSVRTGRAGELFF

v_gene: TRBV29-1
d_gene: TRBD2
j_gene: TRBJ2-3
CDR3aa: CSVGGGNTQYF

v_gene: TRBV30
d_gene: -
j_gene: TRBJ1-5
CDR3aa: CAWSSQAFRLYSNQPQHF

v_gene: TRBV28
d_gene: TRBD1
j_gene: TRBJ1-5
CDR3aa: CASIRKQGVGQPQHF

v_gene: TRBV19
d_gene: TRBD1
j_gene: TRBJ1-5
CDR3aa: CASSTTGGLEPQHF

v_gene: TRBV11-3
d_gene: TRBD1
j_gene: TRBJ1-5
CDR3aa: CASSLDAGGRQPQHF

v_gene: TRBV11-2
d_gene: TRBD1
j_gene: TRBJ1-4
CDR3aa: CASSYGQVYNEKLFF

v_gene: TRBV27
d_gene: TRBD2
j_gene: TRBJ2-1
CDR3aa: CASSSMTSGSVF

v_gene: TRBV28
d_gene: TRBD1
j_gene: TRBJ1-1
CDR3aa: CASRGQGNTEAFF

v_gene: TRBV11-2
d_gene: TRBD2
j_gene: TRBJ2-2
CDR3aa: CASSPGGLGTGELFF

v_gene: TRBV2
d_gene: TRBD1
j_gene: TRBJ1-4
CDR3aa: CASRQGAGEKLFF

v_gene: TRBV9
d_gene: TRBD2
j_gene: TRBJ2-1
CDR3aa: CASSVVPQRENEQFF

v_gene: TRBV2
d_gene: -
j_gene: TRBJ1-2
CDR3aa: CASSFTGEYGYTF

v_gene: TRBV9
d_gene: -
j_gene: TRBJ2-1
CDR3aa: CASSVGVEQFF

v_gene: TRBV2
d_gene: TRBD1
j_gene: TRBJ2-3
CDR3aa: CASSGRDRVGDTQYF

v_gene: TRBV9
d_gene: TRBD2
j_gene: TRBJ2-1
CDR3aa: CASSVAGVGTSGGNEQFF

v_gene: TRBV9
d_gene: -
j_gene: TRBJ2-4
CDR3aa: CASSGTTTKNIQYF

v_gene: TRBV5-4
d_gene: -
j_gene: TRBJ2-3
CDR3aa: CASSWGVDTQYF

v_gene: TRBV5-4
d_gene: TRBD2
j_gene: TRBJ2-1
CDR3aa: CASSLEASGRAYNEQFF

v_gene: TRBV11-3
d_gene: -
j_gene: TRBJ2-2
CDR3aa: CASSPTGPSAGELFF

v_gene: TRBV29-1
d_gene: -
j_gene: TRBJ2-7
CDR3aa: CSVQQESYEQYF

v_gene: TRBV19
d_gene: -
j_gene: TRBJ2-2
CDR3aa: CATQTASGAATTGELFF

v_gene: TRBV5-1
d_gene: -
j_gene: TRBJ1-2
CDR3aa: CASSSQGGGAYGYTF

v_gene: TRBV7-8
d_gene: -
j_gene: TRBJ2-2
CDR3aa: CASSFGSGLNTGELFF

v_gene: TRBV9
d_gene: TRBD2
j_gene: TRBJ2-1
CDR3aa: CASSVSSVGGGYNEQFF

v_gene: TRBV28
d_gene: -
j_gene: TRBJ2-3
CDR3aa: CASIWRGPGDTQYF

v_gene: TRBV18
d_gene: TRBD2
j_gene: TRBJ2-1
CDR3aa: CASSPEAGGPNEQFF

v_gene: TRBV19
d_gene: -
j_gene: TRBJ1-5
CDR3aa: CASSPQQGHQPQHF

v_gene: TRBV28
d_gene: -
j_gene: TRBJ2-5
CDR3aa: CATNEEEETQYF

v_gene: TRBV5-1
d_gene: TRBD1
j_gene: TRBJ1-1
CDR3aa: CASSTTGAGRTEAFF

v_gene: TRBV7-3
d_gene: TRBD2
j_gene: TRBJ2-2
CDR3aa: CASSLKASGIGELFF

v_gene: TRBV6-5
d_gene: -
j_gene: TRBJ1-2
CDR3aa: CASSYSGAGSNYGYTF

v_gene: TRBV29-1
d_gene: TRBD1
j_gene: TRBJ2-5
CDR3aa: CSVSGGIQETQYF

v_gene: TRBV19
d_gene: -
j_gene: TRBJ1-5
CDR3aa: CASMARGSNQPQHF